This T cell receptor (beta chain) emerged from a study of human T cells and chemical hapten exposure. General study results and limits: Compared with pre-sensitization or healthy control sets, expanded TCRs clustered more. There was no change with DPC sensitization in TCRs above 1 in 1000 frequency.

Trimming removed 5 bases at V and 10 bases at J, with 23 bases between. This CDR3 has 15 amino acids. Germline CDR1 and CDR2: SGHTA and FQGNSA. TCRdb reprocessed the RACE reads with MiXCR, giving one entry per CDR3 protein. The data contain about 120,000 distinct CDR3 sequences, approximately 14% of them singletons. This clonotype has a handful of counts. Antigen: not known. Time point in this sample: patch test 1, 2 weeks after DPC sensitization. Treatment defined: therapeutic diphenylcyclopropenone sensitization with weekly scalp DPC. The receptor was isolated from a man younger than 35 with alopecia areata. Some clones in this sample may be carry-over from other donors' samples. The V and J genes are TRBV7-2 and TRBJ1-1; possible D gene TRBD1, 5 bases. The starting material was whole blood, obtained in connection with sensitization to the hapten diphenylcyclopropenone (DPC). This CDR3 reads CASSREGEPPLGAFF. The CDR3 DNA reads TGTGCCAGCAGCCGAGAAGGGGAACCGCCGCTCGGAGCTTTCTTT.